The 2 T cell receptor beta chains below all came from one sample that was sequenced in a study of a mutant IDH1 vaccine in newly diagnosed glioma (dated by TCRdb to about 2021). Their antigens remain unidentified. The sample's time point label, in plain terms: week 5, during vaccination. Each vaccine dose, consisting of 300 ug of a 20-mer mutant IDH1 peptide in Montanide, was administered subcutaneously with topical imiquimod. Libraries were constructed by the immunoSEQ multiplex PCR assay. The table comes from immuneACCESS by way of TCRdb, which keeps in-frame sequences with V and J called. Part of the clones is missing from these tables; in studies checked, under half for an unresolved V gene and the rest for unknown reasons. The sample records approximately 60,000 clones, 70% to 85% of which are singletons. The ten largest clonotypes hold 2.5% to 3.5% of the sample. Sequencing was performed on PBMCs, taken from a glioma patient whose treatment included an IDH1 peptide vaccine. These receptors were taken from a young woman with glioma. Some clones in this sample may be carry-over from other donors' samples.

This chain joins TRBV7-2 and TRBJ1-5, with D uncertain. CDR1 and CDR2 (germline): SGHTA, FQGNSA. Trimming shortened V by 6 bases and J by 9 bases, and 12 bases separated the two germline ends. The CDR3 consists of 12 residues. The CDR3 loop reads CASRFSVGPQHF. In nucleotides, the CDR3 is TGTGCCAGCAGGTTCTCGGTGGGGCCCCAGCATTTT.

The rearrangement links TRBV9 to TRBJ2-1; TRBD2 matches 13 bases. Germline V gene sequence: CDR1 SGDLS, CDR2 YYNGEE. Trimming at V came to 0 bases and at J to 8 bases, leaving 5 bases not matched to a gene. This CDR3 region has 16 residues. The CDR3 sequence: CASSVGTSGRGDEQFF. The CDR3 nucleotides read TGTGCCAGCAGCGTAGGCACTAGCGGGAGGGGTGATGAGCAGTTCTTC.